Each of the 12 T cell receptor beta chains below was sequenced from the same sample in a study of T cells after yellow fever vaccination. TCRdb redid the calling of the 5' RACE reads with MiXCR, one entry per CDR3 protein. The table lists over 150,000 distinct CDR3 sequences, 5.5% to 7.5% of them singletons. The material was CD4+ T cells sorted from PBMCs, obtained on the day of the first yellow fever vaccination. The receptors originated from a man aged 18 to 35 who received the YFV17D yellow fever vaccine.

The chain links TRBV5-4 to TRBJ2-7; 7 nucleotides match TRBD1. CDR3 length: 14 residues. Per germline, CDR1 SGHNT and CDR2 YYREEE (reference sequence). V was pared by 2 bases and J by 2 bases, with 4 bases of the junction left unmatched. CDR3 nucleotide sequence: TGTGCCAGCAGCTTACACGACAGGGCCTACGAGCAGTACGTC. Protein sequence: CASSLHDRAYEQYV.

A few counts support this clonotype. The V call is TRBV3-1, the J call TRBJ1-3; no clear D gene. CDR3 length: 15 amino acids. The germline gives CDR1 LGHDT, CDR2 YNNKEL (reference sequence). The V and J ends lost 0 bases and 1 base respectively, with 7 bases between them. This CDR3 reads CASSQELGSGNTIYF. Here the CDR3 DNA reads TGTGCCAGCAGCCAAGAACTTGGGTCTGGAAACACCATATATTTT.

V and J are TRBV7-2 and TRBJ2-5, with D tentatively TRBD1 or TRBD2 (5 bases each). Trimming removed 3 bases at V and 1 base at J, with 12 bases between. Germline V gene data show CDR1 as SGHTA and CDR2 as FQGNSA. The CDR3 covers 15 residues. The CDR3 coding sequence is TGTGCCAGCAGCTTCCGGGACGGCAGCCAAGAGACCCAGTACTTC. Protein sequence: CASSFRDGSQETQYF.

This clonotype was observed at least ten times. V is TRBV5-1 and J is TRBJ1-2; D ambiguous. Trimming took 4 bases from V and 10 from J, leaving 14 bases between them. This CDR3 is built from 12 residues. CDR1 and CDR2 (germline): SGHRS, YFSETQ. CDR3 in amino acids: CASSPPSIDYTF. The CDR3 nucleotides are TGCGCCAGCAGCCCCCCCTCTATTGACTACACCTTC.

The sample holds a few counts of this clonotype. DNA of the CDR3: TGTGCCACCAGTGACCCTAGCGGGGGGGCCCAGGAGACCCAGTACTTC. Residues: CATSDPSGGAQETQYF. V is TRBV24-1 and J is TRBJ2-5, with 12 bases lining up with TRBD2. J was trimmed by 5 bases and V by 4 bases; bases with no gene match: 7. The CDR3 totals 16 residues. Per germline, CDR1 KGHDR and CDR2 SFDVKD.

This clonotype has only a few counts. The V gene is TRBV6-2 or TRBV6-3, the J gene TRBJ1-4; TRBD1 is a possible D gene (5 bases). The V gene lost 6 bases and the J gene lost 0 bases, with 17 bases spanning the gap. Looked up from germline, CDR1 is MNHEY and CDR2 is SVGEGT. This CDR3 region has 17 residues. The CDR3 reads CASRPRRGSPTNEKLFF. In DNA, the CDR3 is TGTGCCAGCAGACCGCGGCGGGGGTCCCCAACTAATGAAAAACTGTTTTTT.

This clonotype was seen a handful of times. V is TRBV7-3 and J is TRBJ2-1, with TRBD2 matching over 11 bases. Germline lookup yields CDR1 SGHTA and CDR2 FQGTGA. V was pared by 4 bases and J by 6 bases, with 2 bases of the junction left unmatched. This CDR3 is built from 14 residues. DNA of the CDR3: TGTGCCAGCAGCTCGACTAGCGGGGTCAATGAGCAGTTCTTC. Translating it yields CASSSTSGVNEQFF.

This clonotype appeared many times. The rearrangement uses TRBV6-5 and TRBJ1-2; no firm D call. The CDR3 contains 15 residues. Germline V gene sequence: CDR1 MNHEY, CDR2 SVGAGI. V shed 0 bases and J shed 0 bases, with 8 bases lying between them. The CDR3 DNA reads as TGTGCCAGCAGTTACTCAAGGAGACCTAACTATGGCTACACCTTC. The encoded protein is CASSYSRRPNYGYTF.

The V and J genes are TRBV3-1 and TRBJ1-6, with unresolved D. The CDR3 has 14 residues. Trimming stripped 1 base from V and 10 bases from J, with 11 bases between. CDR1 and CDR2 from the germline V gene are LGHDT and YNNKEL (reference sequence). The CDR3 here is CASSQGAVDSPLHF. DNA for the CDR3: TGTGCCAGCAGCCAAGGGGCGGTTGACTCACCCCTCCACTTT.

A few counts support this clonotype. V and J are TRBV28 and TRBJ2-7, with 9 bases that match TRBD1. V lost 3 bases and J lost 5; bases outside the gene matches: 8. The CDR3 has 15 amino acids. CDR1 is MDHEN and CDR2 is SYDVKM in the germline V gene. CDR3 in amino acids: CASSFSGTGIDEQYV. The CDR3 nucleotides are TGTGCCAGCAGTTTCAGCGGGACAGGGATAGACGAGCAGTACGTC.

At least ten counts were recorded for this clonotype. The chain carries TRBV5-1 and TRBJ1-1; D is undetermined. The germline V gene encodes CDR1 SGHRS and CDR2 YFSETQ. Trimming shortened V by 4 bases and J by 1 base, and 8 bases separated the two germline ends. This CDR3 has 13 amino acids. In DNA, the CDR3 is TGCGCCAGCAGCGGAACACAGAACACTGAAGCTTTCTTT. Translated, it gives CASSGTQNTEAFF.

The genes are TRBV6-6 and TRBJ2-7; D may be TRBD1 (5 bases). Per germline, CDR1 MNHNY and CDR2 SVGAGI (reference sequence). V lost 10 bases to trimming and J lost 4 bases, with 14 bases between them. This CDR3 region has 12 residues. The CDR3 DNA follows: TGTGCCACCTCCAGGGATGTTTACGAGCAGTACGTC. It is translated as CATSRDVYEQYV.